These 21 T cell receptor beta chains were all obtained from the same sample, sequenced in a study of blood T cell repertoires in COVID-19. Assay: immunoSEQ multiplex PCR; the TCRdb copy retains only in-frame clones and omits some. Seen here are more than 300,000 clones, about nine tenths observed once, and the top ten hold about 6.3%. Specimen: peripheral blood. These receptor sequences come from a woman between 45 and 60 years old with COVID-19, enrolled during active disease.

This clone was recorded once. J is TRBJ1-2 and V is TRBV7-9, with D possibly being TRBD1 (5 bases). CDR1 is SEHNR and CDR2 is FQNEAQ in the germline V gene (reference sequence). The CDR3 spans 13 residues. The ends were cut back, 6 bases at V and 4 bases at J, with 12 bases in the middle. CDR3 residues: CASRYGQSYGYTF. For the CDR3, the DNA is TGTGCCAGCAGATACGGACAAAGCTATGGCTACACCTTC.

The chain links TRBV6-5 to TRBJ1-1; TRBD1 aligns across 8 bases. After removal of 9 bases from V and 11 bases from J, the junction contained 14 bases not matched to a gene. This CDR3 region has 13 residues. CDR1 and CDR2 from the germline V gene are MNHEY and SVGAGI. The CDR3, as DNA: TGTGCCAGTACGGGGGTCGGACAGGGCTTCGCTTTCTTT. Residues: CASTGVGQGFAFF.

In this sample, this clone turned up once. J is TRBJ1-2 and V is TRBV7-9; 7 bases fit TRBD1. The junction had 7 bases not matched to a gene; V was cut back by 5 bases and J by 4 bases. Germline V gene lookup returns CDR1 SEHNR and CDR2 FQNEAQ (reference sequence). The CDR3 is 14 amino acids. The CDR3 sequence is CASSPHRDSYGYTF. In DNA form, the CDR3 reads TGTGCCAGCAGCCCTCATCGGGACAGCTATGGCTACACCTTC.

The genes are TRBV24-1 and TRBJ2-7, with 11 bases aligning to TRBD1. The CDR3 is 15 residues long. The V gene end was trimmed by 2 bases and the J gene end by 5 bases; junction bases not matched to a gene: 4. The germline gives CDR1 KGHDR, CDR2 SFDVKD. CDR3 sequence: CATSDWDRGFDEQYF. Written as DNA, the CDR3 is TGTGCCACCAGTGATTGGGACAGGGGGTTCGACGAGCAGTACTTC.

The gene calls are TRBV6-5 and TRBJ2-1, with D hard to call. CDR3 length equals 15 residues. Germline CDR1 reads MNHEY; CDR2 reads SVGAGI. The V end lost 1 base, the J end lost 7 bases, and 14 bases lay between the germline ends. The CDR3 here is CASSYFSLEWNEQFF. The CDR3, as DNA: TGTGCCAGCAGTTACTTCAGTCTAGAATGGAATGAGCAGTTCTTC.

This clone appeared a single time. The chain employs TRBV19 and TRBJ2-3, with D possibly TRBD2 on 5 matching bases. Trimming pared 1 base from V and 1 base from J, leaving 12 bases between. The CDR3 is 16 amino acids. CDR1 and CDR2 from the germline V gene are LNHDA and SQIVND (reference sequence). This chain's CDR3 is CASSIVPGIGTDTQYF. CDR3 nucleotide sequence: TGTGCCAGTAGTATAGTTCCGGGGATTGGCACAGATACGCAGTATTTT. The variable domain in full, completed from reference TRBV19 and TRBJ2-3, reads DGGITQSPKYLFRKEGQNVTLSCEQNLNHDAMYWYRQDPGQGLRLIYYSQIVNDFQKGDIAEGYSVSREKKESFPLTVTSAQKNPTAFYLCASSIVPGIGTDTQYFGPGTRLTVL.

About this clone itself: The same CDR3 can be traced to other DNA sequences in this sample. The V gene is TRBV7-2, the J gene TRBJ2-7; the D gene is possibly TRBD1 (6 bases). The CDR3 consists of 12 residues. CDR1 and CDR2 (germline): SGHTA, FQGNSA. Between the trimmed V and J ends, which lost 4 bases and 4 bases, there was a span of 8 bases. The CDR3 nucleotides read TGTGCCAGCAGCTCCCAGGGGTACGAGCAGTACTTC. Translation: CASSSQGYEQYF.

The genes are TRBV9 and TRBJ2-1, with TRBD2 identical over 8 bases. V dropped 0 bases and J dropped 2; count of bases not matched to a gene: 7. The CDR3 is made up of 17 amino acids. Germline-derived CDR1 and CDR2 are SGDLS and YYNGEE. CDR3 nucleotides: TGTGCCAGCAGCGTAGATCCGGGAGGGCCTACCTACAATGAGCAGTTCTTC. It yields the protein CASSVDPGGPTYNEQFF.

The chain joins TRBV11-3 to TRBJ2-3, with D possibly being TRBD2 (6 bases). This CDR3 spans 14 amino acids. V lost 4 bases and J lost 6, with 14 bases in between. Germline V gene data show CDR1 as SGHNT and CDR2 as YENEEA. The CDR3 sequence: CASSWDGRSDTQYF. CDR3 bases: TGTGCCAGCAGCTGGGACGGGAGATCTGATACGCAGTATTTT. Together with reference TRBV11-3 and TRBJ2-3, the CDR3 gives the full variable domain: EAGVVQSPRYKIIEKKQPVAFWCNPISGHNTLYWYLQNLGQGPELLIRYENEEAVDDSQLPKDRFSAERLKGVDSTLKIQPAELGDSAVYLCASSWDGRSDTQYFGPGTRLTVL.

In this sample, this clone turned up a few times. V gene TRBV29-1 combines with J gene TRBJ2-7; tentative D call: TRBD1 (5 bases). CDR1 is SQVTM, CDR2 ANQGSEA, per germline. The ends were cut back, 6 bases at V and 1 base at J, with 16 bases in the middle. The CDR3 contains 14 residues. The CDR3 reads CSVAPRGVSYEQYF. CDR3 sequence (DNA): TGCAGCGTGGCCCCTAGGGGCGTATCCTACGAGCAGTACTTC.

The chain has TRBV19 and TRBJ1-1, with D maybe TRBD1 (5 bases). Trimming pared 9 bases from V and 11 bases from J, leaving 13 bases between. This CDR3 comprises 10 residues. Germline V CDR1 and CDR2: LNHDA, SQIVND (reference sequence). The CDR3 sequence is CASGGLGAFF. CDR3 sequence (DNA): TGTGCCAGCGGGGGGTTAGGCGCTTTCTTT.

This chain links TRBV20-1 with TRBJ2-7; no clear D gene. The CDR3 runs 10 residues. Germline V gene data show CDR1 as DFQATT and CDR2 as SNEGSKA (reference sequence). V lost 5 bases and J lost 4, with 6 bases in between. DNA of the CDR3: TGCAGTGCTCTCGCGTACGAGCAGTACTTC. Protein sequence: CSALAYEQYF.

A single count supports this clone. Additional DNA sequences in this sample encode the identical CDR3. V usage is TRBV5-1 and J usage is TRBJ2-1, with D perhaps TRBD1 (5 bases). Trimming removed 0 bases at V and 1 base at J, with 8 bases between. This CDR3 has 15 residues. Per the germline V gene, CDR1 is SGHRS and CDR2 is YFSETQ. For the CDR3, the DNA is TGCGCCAGCAGCTTGGCCTCAGGGTCCTACAATGAGCAGTTCTTC. It encodes CASSLASGSYNEQFF.

As DNA, the CDR3 is TGTGCCAGCAGCTTAGTCGGGACTAGCGGGAGGGACGAGCAGTACTTC. Amino acid sequence: CASSLVGTSGRDEQYF. V gene TRBV7-2 combines with J gene TRBJ2-7; 16 nucleotides match TRBD2. With 1 base clipped from V and 5 bases from J, the junction kept 2 bases outside the gene matches. CDR1 and CDR2 (germline): SGHTA, FQGNSA. The CDR3 runs to 16 residues.

The V and J genes are TRBV5-4 and TRBJ2-1, with TRBD2 identical over 11 bases. The junction had 4 bases not matched to a gene; V was cut back by 4 bases and J by 4 bases. The CDR3 is made up of 15 amino acids. Looked up from germline, CDR1 is SGHNT and CDR2 is YYREEE (reference sequence). The DNA of the CDR3 is TGTGCCAGCAGCCAGACTAGCGGGGTATACAATGAGCAGTTCTTC. It translates to CASSQTSGVYNEQFF.

Regarding this clone: At the DNA level, this CDR3 is encoded by other sequences in the same sample as well. J is TRBJ1-5 and V is TRBV19; 9 bases are a match to TRBD1. V lost 8 bases to trimming and J lost 7 bases; unmatched junction nucleotides: 9. Germline V gene sequence: CDR1 LNHDA, CDR2 SQIVND (reference sequence). The CDR3 is 14 amino acids. The CDR3 DNA is TGTGCCAGTTCGAGGGGACAGGGTTTACAGCCCCAGCATTTT. It encodes CASSRGQGLQPQHF.

This chain joins TRBV12-3 or TRBV12-4 and TRBJ2-7; D possibly corresponds to TRBD1 (5 bases). The CDR3 consists of 13 residues. The V end was cut by 6 bases, the J end by 3 bases, with 12 bases between. The CDR3: CASRHDRNYEQYF. CDR3 sequence (DNA): TGTGCCAGCAGGCACGACAGAAACTACGAGCAGTACTTC.

The chain links TRBV5-5 to TRBJ1-1; perhaps TRBD1 as D (6 bases). Deletions cut 4 bases from V and 3 bases from J, with 16 bases between. The CDR3 covers 15 residues. CDR1 is SGHKS and CDR2 is YYEKEE in the germline V gene (reference sequence). The chain's CDR3 is CASSTRAPGDTEAFF. CDR3 in DNA: TGTGCCAGCAGCACCCGGGCCCCAGGGGACACTGAAGCTTTCTTT.

J is TRBJ2-2 and V is TRBV5-1; 10 bases agree with TRBD2. The V gene's germline CDR1 is SGHRS and CDR2 YFSETQ. The J segment lost 6 bases and the V segment lost 3 bases, leaving 2 bases of the junction unmatched. This CDR3 region has 14 residues. This CDR3 reads CASSSSGSSGELFF. In DNA form, the CDR3 reads TGCGCCAGCAGCTCTAGCGGGAGTTCCGGGGAGCTGTTTTTT. Filled out from reference TRBV5-1 and TRBJ2-2, the complete variable domain reads KAGVTQTPRYLIKTRGQQVTLSCSPISGHRSVSWYQQTPGQGLQFLFEYFSETQRNKGNFPGRFSGRQFSNSRSEMNVSTLELGDSALYLCASSSSGSSGELFFGEGSRLTVL.

J is TRBJ2-2 and V is TRBV5-6; D is undetermined. CDR3 length: 13 amino acids. Germline assignment: CDR1 SGHDT and CDR2 YYEEEE. Between the trimmed V and J ends, which lost 3 bases and 7 bases, there was a span of 10 bases. The CDR3 nucleotides read TGTGCCAGCAGCTGGCAACGCGGCGGGGAGCTGTTTTTT. Translated, it gives CASSWQRGGELFF.

The chain is built from TRBV5-1 and TRBJ1-1; 8 bases fit TRBD1. CDR3 length: 17 amino acids. Germline CDR1 SGHRS, CDR2 YFSETQ. V lost 4 bases and J lost 11; bases outside the gene matches: 22. In nucleotides, the CDR3 is TGCGCCAGCAGCCCCAACCCCAGGACAGGGTTGGGTGTGGGGGCTTTCTTT. Translated, it gives CASSPNPRTGLGVGAFF.